This is a list of T cell receptor beta chains from one sample in a study of CD8 T cells in Susac syndrome. One entry per CDR3 protein, called by TCRdb with MiXCR from the immunoSEQ multiplex PCR reads. The sample carries about 150,000 distinct CDR3 sequences, 95% recorded once. The source material was CD8+ T cells from PBMCs. The receptors shown here come from a human donor with multiple sclerosis. Each CDR3 is given with its conserved first and last residue. D genes are given only for firm matches. The size of a clone is reported for some rows only, either as once, few or many, or as a class for expanded clones.

TRBJ1-2 | - | TRBV25-1 | - | CATSDRKNNYGYTF | TGTGCCACCTCAGACAGGAAGAATAACTATGGCTACACCTTC
TRBJ2-2 | - | TRBV9 | - | CASSVHGGGGRPNTGELFF | TGTGCCAGCAGCGTCCATGGTGGAGGGGGCCGACCGAACACCGGGGAGCTGTTTTTT
TRBJ2-1 | - | TRBV27 | - | CASSHTVRVDPLEQFF | TGTGCCAGCAGCCATACGGTCAGGGTCGATCCCCTTGAGCAGTTCTTC
TRBJ1-5 | - | TRBV27 | - | CASSAGSNQPQLF | TGTGCCAGCAGTGCGGGTAGCAATCAGCCCCAGCTTTTT
TRBJ2-1 | TRBD2 | TRBV6-5 | - | CASSYGLAGGREQFF | TGTGCCAGCAGTTACGGGCTAGCGGGGGGAAGAGAGCAGTTCTTC
TRBJ2-2 | - | TRBV19 | - | CASRLPGTGELFF | TGTGCCAGTAGACTGCCGGGGACCGGGGAGCTGTTTTTT
TRBJ1-2 | - | TRBV20-1 | - | CLLERGGGRGYTF | TGCCTCCTGGAACGTGGCGGGGGCCGGGGCTACACCTTC
TRBJ1-6 | - | TRBV7-2 | - | CASSLGFLHF | TGTGCCAGCAGCTTAGGATTCCTCCACTTT
TRBJ2-7 | TRBD1 | TRBV20-1 | - | CSASRDRVEQYF | TGCAGTGCTTCCCGGGACAGGGTCGAGCAGTACTTC
TRBJ2-1 | TRBD2 | TRBV9 | - | CASSVYQRGTYEQFF | TGTGCCAGCAGCGTATATCAGCGGGGGACGTATGAGCAGTTCTTC
TRBJ2-1 | - | TRBV7-6 | - | CASSLGQGQSYNEQFF | TGTGCCAGCAGCCTCGGGCAGGGGCAAAGCTACAATGAGCAGTTCTTC
TRBJ2-5 | - | TRBV7-2 | once | CASSFLPPSTARTHF | TGTGCCAGCAGCTTTCTCCCACCCTCGACAGCGCGCACGCACTTC
TRBJ1-1 | - | TRBV20-1 | few | CSAPRGGTEAFF | TGCAGTGCCCCAAGAGGGGGAACTGAAGCTTTCTTT
TRBJ2-3 | - | TRBV7-8 | - | CASSQLQRDKNTDTQYF | TGTGCCAGCAGCCAATTACAGAGGGACAAAAATACAGATACGCAGTATTTT
TRBJ1-6 | - | TRBV4-2 | - | CASSQEESPLHF | TGTGCCAGCAGCCAAGAGGAATCACCCCTCCACTTT
TRBJ2-3 | - | TRBV6-1 | - | CASSDEPDTQYF | TGTGCCAGCAGTGACGAGCCAGATACGCAGTATTTT
TRBJ2-1 | - | TRBV2 | - | CASSSTDAYNEQFF | TGTGCCAGCAGTTCGACCGACGCGTACAATGAGCAGTTCTTC
TRBJ2-7 | - | TRBV20-1 | - | CSATGVGIYEQYF | TGCAGTGCTACAGGGGTAGGGATCTACGAGCAGTACTTC
TRBJ2-3 | TRBD1 | TRBV6-6 | - | CASCCSDRGVPDTQYF | TGTGCCAGCTGTTGTTCGGACAGGGGGGTCCCAGATACGCAGTATTTT
TRBJ1-2 | TRBD1 | TRBV29-1 | - | CSVEGGQGQGGYTF | TGCAGCGTTGAAGGGGGACAGGGTCAGGGCGGCTACACCTTC
TRBJ2-7 | - | TRBV29-1 | - | CSVGRVDRLMGEQYF | TGCAGCGTTGGGAGGGTGGACAGGCTAATGGGAGAGCAGTACTTC
TRBJ1-1 | - | TRBV5-6 | - | CASSLVGQHAEAFF | TGTGCCAGCAGCTTGGTAGGACAGCACGCTGAAGCTTTCTTT
TRBJ2-1 | - | TRBV7-8 | - | CASSLGVVQTYNEQFF | TGTGCCAGCAGCTTAGGAGTGGTTCAGACCTACAATGAGCAGTTCTTC
TRBJ1-1 | - | TRBV24-1 | - | CATSEVTEAFF | TGTGCCACCAGTGAGGTTACTGAAGCTTTCTTT
TRBJ1-2 | - | TRBV13 | - | CASSGSESDYGYTF | TGTGCCAGCTCCGGATCCGAGTCGGACTATGGCTACACCTTC
TRBJ2-3 | - | TRBV15 | - | CATSRGRGVADTQYF | TGTGCCACCAGCAGAGGCAGGGGGGTGGCAGATACGCAGTATTTT
TRBJ1-1 | - | TRBV11-1 | - | CASTTVEAFF | TGTGCCAGCACCACAGTTGAAGCTTTCTTT
TRBJ1-2 | - | TRBV20-1 | - | CSASWKPGGLGYGYTF | TGCAGTGCTAGCTGGAAGCCGGGAGGCTTGGGCTATGGCTACACCTTC
TRBJ2-1 | - | TRBV9 | - | CASSAQTGHPTVGEQFF | TGTGCCAGCAGCGCTCAGACGGGCCATCCTACCGTGGGTGAGCAGTTCTTC
TRBJ2-1 | - | TRBV3-1 | - | CASSQVGGKNEQFF | TGTGCCAGCAGCCAAGTAGGCGGGAAGAATGAGCAGTTCTTC
TRBJ1-1 | - | TRBV20-1 | - | CSASGSDGWNTEAFF | TGCAGTGCTAGCGGTTCGGACGGATGGAACACTGAAGCTTTCTTT
TRBJ2-4 | - | TRBV27 | - | CASSFFGIQYF | TGTGCCAGCAGTTTCTTCGGCATTCAGTACTTC
TRBJ2-3 | TRBD1 | TRBV7-9 | - | CASSERDREDTDTQYF | TGTGCCAGCAGCGAAAGAGACAGGGAAGACACAGATACGCAGTATTTT
TRBJ2-7 | - | TRBV27 | - | CASTPRGRQYTYEQYF | TGTGCCAGCACCCCGAGAGGCAGGCAGTACACCTACGAGCAGTACTTC